This T cell receptor beta chain was recorded in a study of blood T cell repertoires in COVID-19. Study background: Both acute and convalescent COVID-19 samples were obtained from the United States, Italy and Spain.

Authors' processing steps: Using reference gene primer amplification, nucleated cell counts were estimated. The data were produced by immunoSEQ multiplex PCR, yet TCRdb's version contains in-frame clones alone and is incomplete. V and J calls and clone size are given by that table; D and trimming were obtained from the DNA. The sample contains 180,000 or so clones, 80% to 85% of which appear only once. Recovered participants had two consecutive negative NP/OP PCR tests, healthcare professional clearance, or symptom resolution. The sequence was collected from a woman aged 60-75 years who had recovered from COVID-19. Sequencing was performed on PBMCs or T cells enriched from blood (not recorded which).

The CDR3 sequence: CASSLAGTGGLNGYTF. The CDR3 nucleotides are TGTGCCAGCAGCTTAGCCGGGACAGGGGGTCTAAATGGCTACACCTTC. The chain carries TRBV7-9 and TRBJ1-2, with TRBD1 matching over 11 bases. The CDR3 has 16 amino acids. V was clipped by 0 bases and J by 6 bases; unmatched bases: 6. Germline-derived CDR1 and CDR2 are SEHNR and FQNEAQ (reference sequence).